This passage covers 21 T cell receptor beta chains from one sample sequenced in a study of blood T cells in healthy people across ages. Alongside a J-beta primer mix, a sample-barcoded 5' primer served in a second PCR lasting about 7 to 11 cycles. TCRdb used MiXCR to reprocess the 5' RACE reads, holding one entry per CDR3 protein. The sample yields approximately 1,000,000 distinct CDR3 sequences, more than 40% seen once. Sequenced: blood. The receptors were gathered from a woman aged 55-69 years in good health.

This chain uses TRBV14 with TRBJ2-1; TRBD1 is a possible D gene (6 bases). V was pared by 0 bases and J by 0 bases, with 24 bases between. This CDR3 region has 21 residues. The germline V gene encodes CDR1 SGHDN and CDR2 FVKESK. As DNA, the CDR3 is TGTGCCAGCAGCCAAGATCCGGGACACCTTGGGCCGTTGAGCTCCTACAATGAGCAGTTCTTC. Translated: CASSQDPGHLGPLSSYNEQFF.

The chain couples TRBV27 to TRBJ2-7; no definite D call. Germline V gene sequence: CDR1 MNHEY, CDR2 SMNVEV (reference sequence). The CDR3 runs 14 residues. V shed 3 bases and J shed 1 base, with 10 bases lying between them. CDR3 sequence reads: CASSFRVSSYEQYF. Here the CDR3 DNA reads TGTGCCAGCAGTTTTCGTGTCTCTTCCTACGAGCAGTACTTC.

The chain combines TRBV20-1 with TRBJ2-3, with 9 bases aligning to TRBD2. This CDR3 is built from 15 residues. Germline CDR1 is DFQATT and CDR2 is SNEGSKA (reference sequence). With 5 bases clipped from V and 4 bases from J, the junction kept 10 bases outside the gene matches. CDR3 loop: CSASPLAGIADTQYF. The CDR3 bases are TGCAGTGCTTCCCCTCTAGCGGGAATCGCAGATACGCAGTATTTT.

V gene TRBV20-1 combines with J gene TRBJ1-1; D is unresolved. This CDR3 is built from 13 residues. Looked up from germline, CDR1 is DFQATT and CDR2 is SNEGSKA (reference sequence). Trimming removed 3 bases from V and 2 bases from J, with 10 bases in between. CDR3 coding DNA: TGCAGTGCTAGGACATACAACAACACTGAAGCTTTCTTT. Translating gives CSARTYNNTEAFF.

CDR3 nucleotide sequence: TGTGCCAGCAGTTTAGGGCAGGGTCGTTATGGCTACACCTTC. It specifies CASSLGQGRYGYTF. This chain joins TRBV27 and TRBJ1-2; D possibly corresponds to TRBD1 (5 bases). The ends were cut back, 2 bases at V and 5 bases at J, with 12 bases in the middle. This CDR3 has 14 amino acids. CDR1 and CDR2 (germline): MNHEY, SMNVEV (reference sequence).

This chain connects TRBV7-2 to TRBJ2-7; D is unclear. Trimming stripped 7 bases from V and 4 bases from J, with 11 bases between. This CDR3 comprises 12 residues. The V gene's germline CDR1 is SGHTA and CDR2 FQGNSA. CDR3 sequence (DNA): TGTGCCAGCACCAGCGTCCTGTACGAGCAGTACTTC. Protein sequence: CASTSVLYEQYF. Combining the CDR3 with reference TRBV7-2 and TRBJ2-7 gives the whole variable domain GAGVSQSPSNKVTEKGKDVELRCDPISGHTALYWYRQSLGQGLEFLIYFQGNSAPDKSGLPSDRFSAERTGGSVSTLTIQRTQQEDSAVYLCASTSVLYEQYFGPGTRLTVT.

This clonotype appeared many times. A single base separates this from a much larger clone, so it may be a read error. The chain recombines TRBV9 with TRBJ2-6; a weak D match, TRBD2 (5 bases). V shed 4 bases and J shed 2 bases, with 16 bases lying between them. Looked up from germline, CDR1 is SGDLS and CDR2 is YYNGEE. The CDR3 contains 17 residues. The CDR3 DNA is TGTGCCAGCAGCAAGGAGAGCCGGGGAACTGGGGCCAACGTCCTGACTTTC. It codes for CASSKESRGTGANVLTF.

The rearrangement links TRBV12-5 to TRBJ2-5; D perhaps matches TRBD1 (6 bases). Germline V lookup: CDR1 LGHNT, CDR2 FRNRAP. V gave up 6 bases and J gave up 5 bases, with 22 bases separating them. The length of the CDR3 is 16 residues. CDR3 amino acids: CASGRKPIGGWETQYF. In nucleotides, the CDR3 is TGTGCTAGTGGGAGGAAGCCCATAGGGGGTTGGGAGACCCAGTACTTC.

The V call is TRBV11-1, the J call TRBJ2-7, with D possibly matching TRBD2 (6 bases). This CDR3 spans 13 amino acids. The V gene lost 4 bases and the J gene lost 4 bases, with 11 bases spanning the gap. Germline CDR1 reads SGHAT; CDR2 reads FQDESV (reference sequence). Here the CDR3 reads CASSWRGGYEQYF. As DNA, the CDR3 is TGTGCCAGCAGCTGGAGGGGAGGTTACGAGCAGTACTTC.

V is TRBV6-6 and J is TRBJ2-3; 7 bases match TRBD2. The CDR3 contains 16 residues. Unmatched junction bases numbered 8, after V lost 4 bases and J lost 1 base. Germline V gene data show CDR1 as MNHNY and CDR2 as SVGAGI (reference sequence). Here the CDR3 reads CASSSLTSRRTDTQYF. In DNA, the CDR3 is TGTGCCAGCAGTTCCCTGACTAGCCGCCGCACAGATACGCAGTATTTT.

The sample holds a few counts of this clonotype. The rearrangement joins TRBV6-5 to TRBJ2-1; D is possibly TRBD1 or TRBD2 (6 bases each). Between the trimmed V and J ends, which lost 0 bases and 7 bases, there was a span of 16 bases. This CDR3 has 16 residues. Germline V gene sequence: CDR1 MNHEY, CDR2 SVGAGI. The CDR3 DNA is TGTGCCAGCAGTTACTCGAGAATGGGGGGCAAGAATGAGCAGTTCTTC. This codes for CASSYSRMGGKNEQFF.

This rearrangement joins TRBV28 to TRBJ1-6; 7 nucleotides agree with TRBD1. After removal of 5 bases from V and 10 bases from J, the junction contained 2 bases not matched to a gene. The germline gives CDR1 MDHEN, CDR2 SYDVKM. The CDR3 has 12 residues. CDR3 DNA: TGTGCCAGCAGTGACAGGGAGTCACCCCTCCACTTT. This gives the protein CASSDRESPLHF.

This clonotype has only a few counts. The chain is built from TRBV27 and TRBJ2-5; 9 bases align to TRBD1. The CDR3 has 15 amino acids. Looked up from germline, CDR1 is MNHEY and CDR2 is SMNVEV (reference sequence). V trimming: 4 bases; J trimming: 11 bases; junction bases outside the gene matches: 14. This CDR3 reads CASSSPGQGLEGQYF. The CDR3 DNA sequence: TGTGCCAGCAGTTCCCCGGGACAGGGTCTGGAAGGGCAGTACTTC.

This clonotype was counted ten times or more. The J gene is TRBJ2-7, the V gene TRBV10-3, with D unclear. This CDR3 has 14 residues. The V end was cut by 2 bases, the J end by 4 bases, with 12 bases between. CDR1 is ENHRY and CDR2 is SYGVKD in the germline V gene. The DNA for the CDR3 is TGTGCCATCAGTGAGCCGGCGGAACCTTACGAGCAGTACTTC. This encodes CAISEPAEPYEQYF.

This clonotype was seen more than once but under ten times. This chain connects TRBV11-2 to TRBJ2-1; TRBD2 matches 8 bases. Germline V gene lookup returns CDR1 SGHAT and CDR2 FQNNGV. Unmatched junction bases numbered 2, after V lost 4 bases and J lost 0 bases. The length of the CDR3 is 15 residues. In DNA, the CDR3 is TGTGCCAGCAGCTGGGCGGGAGGCTCCTACAATGAGCAGTTCTTC. It specifies CASSWAGGSYNEQFF.

This clonotype was picked up a small number of times. As DNA, the CDR3 is TGTGCCAGCAGCCAAAGGGGTTACTATGGCTACACCTTC. It is translated as CASSQRGYYGYTF. The rearrangement uses TRBV3-1 and TRBJ1-2, with a possible D match to TRBD1 (5 bases). Germline V gene lookup returns CDR1 LGHDT and CDR2 YNNKEL (reference sequence). V lost 2 bases and J lost 3, with 7 bases in between. The CDR3 covers 13 residues.

This clonotype was counted only a few times. The chain has TRBV9 and TRBJ2-1, with D possibly being TRBD2 (6 bases). The V end was cut by 4 bases, the J end by 5 bases, with 25 bases between. CDR3 length: 18 amino acids. From germline, CDR1 is SGDLS and CDR2 YYNGEE. The CDR3 reads CASSSRVNRDSKHNEQFF. In DNA form, the CDR3 reads TGTGCCAGCAGCTCGCGCGTGAACCGGGACTCCAAACACAATGAGCAGTTCTTC.

The chain has TRBV10-3 and TRBJ2-5; 7 bases align to TRBD1. The CDR3 is 14 amino acids. Trimming at V came to 7 bases and at J to 2 bases, leaving 7 bases not matched to a gene. CDR1 ENHRY and CDR2 SYGVKD come from the germline V gene. CDR3 DNA: TGTGCCATCAAATCGCAACAGGGGCAAGAGACCCAGTACTTC. Translation: CAIKSQQGQETQYF.

This clonotype was observed a few times. The chain joins TRBV6-5 to TRBJ2-7; 10 nucleotides align to TRBD1. V was clipped by 6 bases and J by 4 bases; unmatched bases: 6. This CDR3 spans 14 amino acids. CDR1 is MNHEY, CDR2 SVGAGI, per germline. CDR3 coding DNA: TGTGCCAGCAGCCCGGGACAGGGGAAGTACGAGCAGTACTTC. It codes for CASSPGQGKYEQYF.

The chain combines TRBV4-1 with TRBJ2-7; TRBD2 matches 12 bases. This CDR3 has 16 amino acids. After removal of 4 bases from V and 2 bases from J, the junction contained 6 bases not matched to a gene. The germline gives CDR1 MGHRA, CDR2 YSYEKL. CDR3 bases: TGCGCCAGCAGCCCGACTAGCGGGAGAAGGGCCTACGAGCAGTACTTC. Translating it yields CASSPTSGRRAYEQYF.

This sequence joins TRBV24-1 and TRBJ2-1; the match to TRBD2 covers 8 bases. The CDR3 loop spans 17 amino acids. The V gene's germline CDR1 is KGHDR and CDR2 SFDVKD. V lost 2 bases to trimming and J lost 5 bases; unmatched junction nucleotides: 10. CDR3 DNA sequence: TGTGCCACCAGTGATTCCCGGCGAAGCGGGGGAAACAATGAGCAGTTCTTC. This sequence encodes CATSDSRRSGGNNEQFF.